This is a list of T cell receptor beta chains from one sample in a study of shared clonotypes between healthy human individuals. Generated by immunoSEQ multiplex PCR, the TCRdb table keeps only in-frame clones and is missing some. The table has 1,500,000 or so clones, roughly 95% seen once; the top ten hold approximately 1%. The sequencing input was naive CD4+ T cells sorted from blood. All receptors come from a man aged 30 to 45 in good health. CDR3s include the opening cysteine and the closing phenylalanine or tryptophan. Each record gives: clone size, J gene, D gene, V gene, CDR3 protein, CDR3 DNA. The D gene is left open where the match is weak. For some rows the clone size is stated as once, few or many, or as a class when expanded; others skip it.

size: once
J: TRBJ2-7
D: TRBD2
V: TRBV6-1
CDR3: CASSAAGLAYEQYF
DNA: TGTGCCAGCAGTGCTGCGGGACTAGCCTACGAGCAGTACTTC

size: .
J: TRBJ2-2
D: TRBD2
V: TRBV4-3
CDR3: CASSARTSGNTGELFF
DNA: TGCGCCAGCAGCGCCCGTACTAGCGGGAACACCGGGGAGCTGTTTTTT

size: .
J: TRBJ1-4
D: .
V: TRBV30
CDR3: CAWNRGEKLFF
DNA: TGTGCCTGGAACCGGGGTGAAAAACTGTTTTTT

size: .
J: TRBJ2-7
D: .
V: TRBV18
CDR3: CASSPSASQTYEQYF
DNA: TGTGCCAGCTCACCATCGGCTAGTCAGACCTACGAGCAGTACTTC

size: .
J: TRBJ2-2
D: .
V: TRBV6-5
CDR3: CASRQVVDTGELFF
DNA: TGTGCCAGCAGGCAAGTTGTGGACACCGGGGAGCTGTTTTTT

size: .
J: TRBJ2-7
D: .
V: TRBV11-2
CDR3: CASSSPGIGAQYF
DNA: TGTGCCAGCAGCTCTCCCGGGATAGGGGCGCAGTACTTC

size: .
J: TRBJ2-7
D: .
V: TRBV9
CDR3: CASSVGSGGSYEQYF
DNA: TGTGCCAGCAGCGTAGGTAGTGGCGGATCCTACGAGCAGTACTTC

size: once
J: TRBJ2-2
D: .
V: TRBV5-1
CDR3: CASSLGPASGELFF
DNA: TGCGCCAGCAGCTTGGGGCCGGCCTCCGGGGAGCTGTTTTTT

size: once
J: TRBJ2-5
D: TRBD2
V: TRBV4-1
CDR3: CASSQGLAGGPGETQYF
DNA: TGCGCCAGCAGCCAAGGATTGGCGGGAGGGCCTGGAGAGACCCAGTACTTC

size: .
J: TRBJ2-2
D: TRBD1
V: TRBV6-1
CDR3: CASSGRQGAGELFF
DNA: TGTGCCAGCAGCGGACGACAGGGGGCCGGGGAGCTGTTTTTT

size: .
J: TRBJ2-7
D: .
V: TRBV7-2
CDR3: CASSLRMTTYEQYF
DNA: TGTGCCAGCAGCTTAAGAATGACTACCTACGAGCAGTACTTC

size: .
J: TRBJ1-1
D: TRBD1
V: TRBV15
CDR3: CATSRITGVGFTEAFF
DNA: TGTGCCACCAGCAGAATTACAGGGGTCGGGTTTACTGAAGCTTTCTTT

size: .
J: TRBJ2-5
D: .
V: TRBV18
CDR3: CASSPPAAMIGQETQYF
DNA: TGTGCCAGCTCACCACCGGCAGCTATGATAGGACAAGAGACCCAGTACTTC

size: .
J: TRBJ2-2
D: TRBD1
V: TRBV28
CDR3: CASSPGQGSGELFF
DNA: TGTGCCAGCAGTCCGGGACAGGGTTCCGGGGAGCTGTTTTTT

size: .
J: TRBJ1-1
D: TRBD1
V: TRBV15
CDR3: CATSGGTASNTEAFF
DNA: TGTGCCACCAGCGGCGGGACAGCTTCGAACACTGAAGCTTTCTTT

size: .
J: TRBJ1-5
D: TRBD1
V: TRBV9
CDR3: CASSPTGGFHQPQHF
DNA: TGTGCCAGCAGCCCGACAGGGGGGTTTCATCAGCCCCAGCATTTT

size: .
J: TRBJ2-5
D: TRBD1
V: TRBV7-9
CDR3: CASSLRTGVHQETQYF
DNA: TGTGCCAGCAGCCTCAGGACAGGGGTTCACCAAGAGACCCAGTACTTC

size: .
J: TRBJ1-5
D: TRBD1
V: TRBV5-6
CDR3: CASSLGGTGVRPQHF
DNA: TGTGCCAGCAGCTTGGGGGGGACAGGGGTGAGACCCCAGCATTTT

size: .
J: TRBJ2-7
D: .
V: TRBV6-1
CDR3: CASSGTGDYEQYF
DNA: TGTGCCAGCAGTGGGACGGGTGATTACGAGCAGTACTTC

size: .
J: TRBJ2-1
D: .
V: TRBV7-9
CDR3: CASSLALPADYNEQFF
DNA: TGTGCCAGCAGCTTAGCGCTCCCCGCGGATTACAATGAGCAGTTCTTC

size: few
J: TRBJ1-1
D: .
V: TRBV7-2
CDR3: CASSLLSGNTEAFF
DNA: TGTGCCAGCAGCTTACTCTCTGGGAACACTGAAGCTTTCTTT

size: .
J: TRBJ2-5
D: .
V: TRBV5-1
CDR3: CASSLRGTYQETQYF
DNA: TGCGCCAGCAGCTTGAGAGGGACGTACCAAGAGACCCAGTACTTC

size: .
J: TRBJ2-7
D: TRBD1
V: TRBV9
CDR3: CASSPWDRASYEQYF
DNA: TGTGCCAGCAGCCCTTGGGACAGGGCGTCCTACGAGCAGTACTTC

size: .
J: TRBJ2-7
D: .
V: TRBV5-8
CDR3: CASSGGFRVVPSEQYF
DNA: TGTGCCAGCAGCGGGGGGTTCCGGGTTGTCCCCAGCGAGCAGTACTTC

size: .
J: TRBJ2-7
D: .
V: TRBV7-3
CDR3: CASSPGLSYEQYF
DNA: TGTGCCAGCAGCCCGGGACTCTCCTACGAGCAGTACTTC

size: .
J: TRBJ2-3
D: TRBD2
V: TRBV10-2
CDR3: CASGRSAGGTTDTQYF
DNA: TGCGCCAGCGGGCGGAGCGCGGGAGGGACCACAGATACGCAGTATTTT

size: .
J: TRBJ1-4
D: .
V: TRBV2
CDR3: CAALARDEKLFF
DNA: TGTGCCGCTTTAGCCCGGGATGAAAAACTGTTTTTT

size: .
J: TRBJ2-7
D: .
V: TRBV5-1
CDR3: CASSLSGSAYEQYF
DNA: TGCGCCAGCAGCTTGTCTGGATCGGCTTACGAGCAGTACTTC